This paragraph covers one TCR beta chain sequence. Its antigen has not been determined. Nothing much larger sits one base from this clone, and base qualities are not available. Inclusive of the bounding cysteine and phenylalanine, the CDR3 is 14 residues long. The read is trimmed to its CDR3 DNA, 42 bases read in frame from base 1. Via the germline V gene, CDR1 is SGHAT and CDR2 FQNNGV. The junction shows trimming of 5 bases on V and 3 bases on J, plus 14 bases between the germline ends. The method behind the library was the immunoSEQ multiplex PCR assay. Entries here come from immuneACCESS through TCRdb and include only in-frame sequences with V and J called. Some clones fail to appear in such tables; in the studies checked, an unresolved V gene covers under half of the shortfall, and the cause of the remainder is unknown. Recorded for this sample are tens of thousands of clones; 93% of them occurred a single time. The ten largest account for 0.2% to 0.25% of the sample.

This sample is part of a study of technical replicates of blood from a handful of donors (dated by TCRdb to about 2017). The sample was T cells isolated from PBMCs. The rearrangement combines TRBV11-2 with TRBJ2-7; a weak D assignment points to TRBD1 (6 bases agree). This TCR was recovered from a human donor in good health. In nucleotide form, the sequence is TGTGCCAGCAGCCAAAACAGGGCGGGCTACGAGCAGTACTTC. Its translation is CASSQNRAGYEQYF.